This T cell receptor beta chain was retrieved from a study of cytomegalovirus exposure and HLA in healthy donors. General observations from the study: Looking again later, the authors saw that most CMV-associated TCR beta chains seemed HLA-restricted. Listed as cytomegalovirus-associated were 150 or so TCR beta chains.

Trimming cost V 5 bases and J 5 bases; bases outside gene matches: 8. The V gene's germline CDR1 is LNHDA and CDR2 SQIVND (reference sequence). The CDR3 is 16 residues long. 13 Jbeta primers and 60 Vbeta primers were used for the PCR. The table came from immunoSEQ multiplex PCR; TCRdb's copy has only in-frame clones and leaves some out. Here the sample table reports 95,000 to 150,000 clones. Remarks on this clone: Its matching antigen is unknown.

Sequences were obtained from PBMCs. The rearrangement joins TRBV19 to TRBJ2-5; TRBD2 matches 13 bases. The receptor was isolated from a man between 18 and 29 years old in good health and CMV-seronegative. Written as DNA, the CDR3 is TGTGCCAGTAGTCGAGTTCGACTAGCGGGAGGCGAGACCCAGTACTTC. This encodes CASSRVRLAGGETQYF.